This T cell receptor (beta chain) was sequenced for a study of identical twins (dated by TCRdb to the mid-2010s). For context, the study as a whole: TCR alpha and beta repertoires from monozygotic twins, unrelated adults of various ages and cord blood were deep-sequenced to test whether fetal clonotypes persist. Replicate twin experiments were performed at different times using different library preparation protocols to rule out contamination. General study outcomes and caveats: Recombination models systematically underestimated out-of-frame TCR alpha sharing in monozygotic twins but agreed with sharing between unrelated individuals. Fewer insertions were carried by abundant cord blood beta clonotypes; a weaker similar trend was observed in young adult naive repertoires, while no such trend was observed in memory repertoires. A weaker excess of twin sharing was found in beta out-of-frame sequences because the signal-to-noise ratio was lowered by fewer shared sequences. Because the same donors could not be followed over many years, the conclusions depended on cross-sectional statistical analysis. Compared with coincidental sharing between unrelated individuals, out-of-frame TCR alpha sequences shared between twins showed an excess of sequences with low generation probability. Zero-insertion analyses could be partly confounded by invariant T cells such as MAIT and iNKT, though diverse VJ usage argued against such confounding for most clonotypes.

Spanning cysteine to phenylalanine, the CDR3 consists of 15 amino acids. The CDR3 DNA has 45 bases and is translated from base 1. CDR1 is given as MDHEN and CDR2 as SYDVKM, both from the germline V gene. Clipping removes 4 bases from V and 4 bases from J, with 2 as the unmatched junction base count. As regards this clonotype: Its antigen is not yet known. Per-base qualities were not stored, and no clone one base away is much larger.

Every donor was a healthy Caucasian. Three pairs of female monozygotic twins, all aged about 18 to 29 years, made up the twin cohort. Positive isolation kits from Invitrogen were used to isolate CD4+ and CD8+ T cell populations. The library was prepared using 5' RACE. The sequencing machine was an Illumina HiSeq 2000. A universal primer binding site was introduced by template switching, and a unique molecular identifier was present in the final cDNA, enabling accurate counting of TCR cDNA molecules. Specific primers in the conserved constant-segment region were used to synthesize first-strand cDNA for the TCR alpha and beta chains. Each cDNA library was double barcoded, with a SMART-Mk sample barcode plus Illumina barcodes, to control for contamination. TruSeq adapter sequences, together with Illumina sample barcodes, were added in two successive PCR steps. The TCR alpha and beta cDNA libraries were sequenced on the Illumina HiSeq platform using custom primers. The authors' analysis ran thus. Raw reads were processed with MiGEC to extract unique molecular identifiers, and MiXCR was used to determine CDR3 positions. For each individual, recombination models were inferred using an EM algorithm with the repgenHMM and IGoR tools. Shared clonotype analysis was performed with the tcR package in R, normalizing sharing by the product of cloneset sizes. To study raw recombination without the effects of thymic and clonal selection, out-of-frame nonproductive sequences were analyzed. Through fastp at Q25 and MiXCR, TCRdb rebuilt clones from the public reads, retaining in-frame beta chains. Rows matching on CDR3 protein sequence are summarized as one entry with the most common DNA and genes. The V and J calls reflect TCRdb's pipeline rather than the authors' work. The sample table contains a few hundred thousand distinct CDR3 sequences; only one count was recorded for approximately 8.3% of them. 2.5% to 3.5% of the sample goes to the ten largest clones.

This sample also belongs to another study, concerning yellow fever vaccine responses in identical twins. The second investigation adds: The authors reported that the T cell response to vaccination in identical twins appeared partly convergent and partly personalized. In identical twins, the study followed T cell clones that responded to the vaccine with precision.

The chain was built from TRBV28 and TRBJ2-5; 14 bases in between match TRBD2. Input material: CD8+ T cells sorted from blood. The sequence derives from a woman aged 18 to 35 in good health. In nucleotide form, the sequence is TGTGCCAGCAGTTCGGGACTAGCGGGAGTAGAGACCCAGTACTTC. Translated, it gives CASSSGLAGVETQYF.